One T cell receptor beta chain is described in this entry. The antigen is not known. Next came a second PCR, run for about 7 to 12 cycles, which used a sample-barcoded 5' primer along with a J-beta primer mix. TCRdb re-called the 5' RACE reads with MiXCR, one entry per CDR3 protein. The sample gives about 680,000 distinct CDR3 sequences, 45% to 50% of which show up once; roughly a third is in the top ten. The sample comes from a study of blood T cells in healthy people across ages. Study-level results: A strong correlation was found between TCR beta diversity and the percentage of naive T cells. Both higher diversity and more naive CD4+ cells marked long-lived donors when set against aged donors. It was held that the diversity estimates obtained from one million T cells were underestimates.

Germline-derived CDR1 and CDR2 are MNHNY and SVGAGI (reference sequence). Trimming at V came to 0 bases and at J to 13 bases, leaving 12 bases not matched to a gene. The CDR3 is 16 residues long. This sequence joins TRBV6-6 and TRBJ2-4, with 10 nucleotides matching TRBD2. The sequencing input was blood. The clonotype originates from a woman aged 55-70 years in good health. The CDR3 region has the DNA TGTGCCAGCAGTTACTCCGGGCTAGCGGGAGTGGGAGAGCAGTACTTC. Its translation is CASSYSGLAGVGEQYF.